The 20 T cell receptor beta chains in this list originate from one sample, sequenced in a study of T cell repertoires in cytomegalovirus infection. Antigens for these TCRs are unknown. TCRdb called the reads again in MiXCR, with one record for every CDR3 protein. The sample includes roughly 170,000 distinct CDR3 sequences, about 20% seen only once; the top ten take under 30%. The sequences come from CD8+ T cells from cultured PBMCs, collected from culture after CMV antigen stimulation. These receptors were collected from a human donor in good health (CMV status not recorded). Some clones in this sample may be carry-over from other donors' samples.

This clonotype was picked up a small number of times. The gene calls are TRBV6-6 and TRBJ1-5; 7 bases are shared with TRBD1. The CDR3 runs to 18 residues. CDR1 is MNHNY, CDR2 SVGAGI, per germline (reference sequence). Unmatched junction bases numbered 13, after V lost 5 bases and J lost 0 bases. The CDR3 loop reads CASSDDGTEFSSNQPQHF. In DNA form, the CDR3 reads TGTGCCAGCAGTGATGATGGGACAGAATTTTCTAGCAATCAGCCCCAGCATTTT.

This clonotype was found a few times. The CDR3 is CASSPPFGGSYGYTF. Here the CDR3 DNA reads TGTGCCAGCAGCCCGCCCTTCGGGGGCTCTTATGGCTACACCTTC. The chain joins TRBV7-9 to TRBJ1-2; maybe TRBD1 (6 bases). CDR1 is SEHNR and CDR2 is FQNEAQ in the germline V gene (reference sequence). The ends were cut back, 5 bases at V and 5 bases at J, with 18 bases in the middle. This CDR3 is 15 amino acids long.

This chain joins TRBV19 and TRBJ2-1; either TRBD1 or TRBD2 may fit D (5 bases each). The V end was cut by 5 bases, the J end by 9 bases, with 17 bases between. The CDR3 covers 14 residues. Germline V lookup: CDR1 LNHDA, CDR2 SQIVND (reference sequence). This CDR3 is CASSRRDLRGEQFF. CDR3 in DNA: TGTGCCAGTAGTCGCCGGGACCTGAGGGGTGAGCAGTTCTTC.

This clonotype was recorded a few times. The chain employs TRBV5-6 and TRBJ1-1; 7 bases fit TRBD1. Germline V lookup: CDR1 SGHDT, CDR2 YYEEEE. This CDR3 is 16 amino acids long. V was pared by 3 bases and J by 1 base, with 9 bases of the junction left unmatched. CDR3 loop: CASSWRTTGPNTEAFF. The DNA for the CDR3 is TGTGCCAGCAGCTGGAGAACGACAGGGCCGAACACTGAAGCTTTCTTT.

In regard to this clonotype: Germline is not matched at one junction end, which may reflect a read error. This chain links TRBV12-3 or TRBV12-4 with TRBJ2-7; the match to TRBD2 covers 10 bases. There are 14 residues in the CDR3. The CDR3 DNA reads TGTGCCAGCAGTTTAGGGGCTAGCGGGGGCCAATCGTATTTC. The encoded protein is CASSLGASGGQSYF.

The V and J genes are TRBV19 and TRBJ1-2; TRBD1 is a possible D gene (5 bases). V was pared by 7 bases and J by 5 bases, with 11 bases between. CDR1 and CDR2 from the germline V gene are LNHDA and SQIVND (reference sequence). This CDR3 spans 12 amino acids. The CDR3 spells CASTGGPYGYTF. CDR3 nucleotide sequence: TGTGCCAGTACGGGGGGTCCGTATGGCTACACCTTC.

This clonotype was observed a few times. The V and J genes are TRBV7-4 and TRBJ1-1, with a tentative D call TRBD1 (6 bases). Germline CDR1 and CDR2: SGHVT and SQSDAQ. The V and J ends lost 4 bases and 4 bases respectively, with 19 bases between them. This CDR3 region has 16 residues. CDR3: CASSYITRGEGTEAFF. The CDR3 bases are TGTGCCAGCAGCTATATAACCAGGGGCGAGGGCACTGAAGCTTTCTTT.

This clonotype was observed a few times. This sequence joins TRBV6-8 and TRBJ2-3, with D possibly TRBD2 on 5 matching bases. Germline loops: CDR1 MNHGY, CDR2 SAAAGT. Trimming pared 7 bases from V and 2 bases from J, leaving 16 bases between. The CDR3 length is 15 residues. Here the CDR3 DNA reads TGTGCCAGCAACCCGTCGGGATTCGACACAGATACGCAGTATTTT. It is translated as CASNPSGFDTDTQYF.

This clonotype was counted only a few times. The rearrangement uses TRBV6-8 and TRBJ1-2; 9 nucleotides match TRBD1. This CDR3 has 13 residues. V lost 6 bases and J lost 8; bases outside the gene matches: 7. The germline V gene encodes CDR1 MNHGY and CDR2 SAAAGT. This chain's CDR3 is CASRMDRGNGYTF. The CDR3 DNA sequence: TGTGCCAGCAGGATGGACAGGGGTAACGGCTACACCTTC.

V usage is TRBV4-1 and J usage is TRBJ2-7, with D perhaps TRBD1 (6 bases). The CDR3 has 15 residues. The germline V gene has CDR1 MGHRA and CDR2 YSYEKL. V shed 5 bases and J shed 3 bases, with 17 bases lying between them. Here the CDR3 reads CASSWSGGEGYEQYF. As DNA, the CDR3 is TGCGCCAGCAGCTGGAGTGGGGGCGAAGGCTACGAGCAGTACTTC.

CDR3 nucleotides: TGTGCCAGCAGTTACTCGACAACGGGAACTGAAGCTTTCTTT. This encodes CASSYSTTGTEAFF. The chain joins TRBV6-5 to TRBJ1-1, with unresolved D. The V and J ends lost 0 bases and 5 bases respectively, with 10 bases between them. CDR1 and CDR2 from the germline V gene are MNHEY and SVGAGI. This CDR3 is built from 14 residues.

This clonotype appeared many times. The chain has TRBV7-6 and TRBJ2-3, with 7 positions matching TRBD2. The CDR3 length is 15 residues. Trimming took 2 bases from V and 1 from J; bases not matched to a gene: 3. Germline CDR1 reads SGHVS; CDR2 reads FNYEAQ. For the CDR3, the DNA is TGTGCCAGCAGCTTAAGGGGAGGGGGCACAGATACGCAGTATTTT. It translates to CASSLRGGGTDTQYF.

The sample holds a few counts of this clonotype. The chain couples TRBV7-2 to TRBJ1-1; perhaps TRBD1 as D (5 bases). The germline CDR1 and CDR2 sequences are SGHTA and FQGNSA. V was shortened by 4 bases and J by 6 bases, with 18 bases between the two germline ends. This CDR3 has 15 residues. CDR3 DNA: TGTGCCAGCAGCTCCGGGGGGTGGGGGGACCCTGAAGCTTTCTTT. Translated: CASSSGGWGDPEAFF.

This clonotype occurred once. This sequence joins TRBV7-3 and TRBJ1-2, with D maybe TRBD1 (5 bases). V lost 2 bases and J 3 bases, leaving 10 bases between the germline ends. The CDR3 runs to 14 residues. The V gene's germline CDR1 is SGHTA and CDR2 FQGTGA. In nucleotides, the CDR3 is TGTGCCAGCAGCTTATCGGGGGGGGACTATGGCTACACCTTC. Translated: CASSLSGGDYGYTF.

The rearrangement joins TRBV10-3 to TRBJ1-1; 10 bases line up with TRBD1. Germline V gene data show CDR1 as ENHRY and CDR2 as SYGVKD. With 10 bases clipped from V and 9 bases from J, the junction kept 8 bases outside the gene matches. The CDR3 contains 12 residues. The CDR3 spells CATKTGGKKAFF. DNA for the CDR3: TGTGCCACGAAGACAGGGGGCAAGAAAGCTTTCTTT.

This clonotype occurred many times. The V and J genes are TRBV4-1 and TRBJ2-7; 12 positions agree with TRBD1. The CDR3 is made up of 18 amino acids. CDR1 is MGHRA, CDR2 YSYEKL, per germline. The ends lost 5 bases at V and 0 bases at J; junction bases unmatched: 11. This CDR3 is CASSTGTGGFPSSYEQYF. DNA of the CDR3: TGCGCCAGCAGCACCGGGACAGGGGGCTTTCCTAGCTCCTACGAGCAGTACTTC.

This rearrangement joins TRBV6-2 or TRBV6-3 to TRBJ2-7, with D unclear. The CDR3 has 14 amino acids. V lost 8 bases and J 0 bases, leaving 14 bases between the germline ends. Germline CDR1 MNHEY, CDR2 SVGEGT. CDR3 region: CASEDRTSSYEQYF. The CDR3 DNA is TGTGCCAGCGAGGACCGCACCAGCTCCTACGAGCAGTACTTC.

This clonotype was observed a few times. The chain couples TRBV7-8 to TRBJ1-4, with D possibly TRBD1 on 6 matching bases. CDR3 length equals 15 residues. Germline CDR1 is SGHVS and CDR2 is FQNEAQ. V lost 1 base to trimming and J lost 0 bases, with 6 bases between them. The CDR3: CASSLEGATNEKLFF. For the CDR3, the DNA is TGTGCCAGCAGCTTAGAGGGGGCAACTAATGAAAAACTGTTTTTT.

V gene TRBV7-6 combines with J gene TRBJ2-1; 9 bases are a match to TRBD2. The V gene end was trimmed by 4 bases and the J gene end by 8 bases; junction bases not matched to a gene: 6. CDR1 SGHVS and CDR2 FNYEAQ come from the germline V gene. This CDR3 spans 14 amino acids. The CDR3 DNA sequence: TGTGCCAGCAGCTCCGAGGCGGGGGGGTATGAGCAGTTCTTC. This encodes CASSSEAGGYEQFF.

The V and J genes are TRBV30 and TRBJ2-1; D perhaps matches TRBD2 (5 bases). With 7 bases removed from V and 10 bases from J, the gap between germline ends came to 14 bases. Germline-derived CDR1 and CDR2 are GTSNPN and SVGIG (reference sequence). The CDR3 has 11 amino acids. CDR3 coding DNA: TGTGCCTACCGGGATGGCCGGGAGCAGTTCTTC. This encodes CAYRDGREQFF.